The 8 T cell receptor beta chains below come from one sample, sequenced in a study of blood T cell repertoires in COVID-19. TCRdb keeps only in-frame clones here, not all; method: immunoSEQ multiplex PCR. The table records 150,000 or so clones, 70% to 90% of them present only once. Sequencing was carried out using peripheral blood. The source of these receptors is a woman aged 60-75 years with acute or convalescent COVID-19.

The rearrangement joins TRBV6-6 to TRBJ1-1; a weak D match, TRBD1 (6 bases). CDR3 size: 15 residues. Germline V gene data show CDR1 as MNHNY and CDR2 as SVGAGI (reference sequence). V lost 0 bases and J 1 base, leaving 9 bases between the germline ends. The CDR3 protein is CASSYSGQQNTEAFF. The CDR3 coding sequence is TGTGCCAGCAGTTACTCGGGACAACAGAACACTGAAGCTTTCTTT.

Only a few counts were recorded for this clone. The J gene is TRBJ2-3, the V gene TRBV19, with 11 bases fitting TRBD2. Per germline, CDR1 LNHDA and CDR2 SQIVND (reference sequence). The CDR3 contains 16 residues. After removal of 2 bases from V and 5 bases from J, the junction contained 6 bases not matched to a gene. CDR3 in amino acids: CASSISLAGGQDTQYF. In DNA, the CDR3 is TGTGCCAGTAGTATAAGTCTAGCGGGGGGACAAGATACGCAGTATTTT.

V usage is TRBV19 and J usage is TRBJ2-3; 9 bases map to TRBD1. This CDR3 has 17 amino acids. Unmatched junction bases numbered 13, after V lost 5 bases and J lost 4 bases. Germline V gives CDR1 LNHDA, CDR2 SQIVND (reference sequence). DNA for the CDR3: TGTGCCAGTAGTTTCTATTCCGGGACAGGGAGGGCAGATACGCAGTATTTT. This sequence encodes CASSFYSGTGRADTQYF.

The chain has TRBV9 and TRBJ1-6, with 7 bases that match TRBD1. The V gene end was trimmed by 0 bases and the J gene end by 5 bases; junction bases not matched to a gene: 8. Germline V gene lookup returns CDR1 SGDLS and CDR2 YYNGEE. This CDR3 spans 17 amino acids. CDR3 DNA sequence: TGTGCCAGCAGCGTAGCCTCCGGGACAGACAATAATTCACCCCTCCACTTT. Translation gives CASSVASGTDNNSPLHF.

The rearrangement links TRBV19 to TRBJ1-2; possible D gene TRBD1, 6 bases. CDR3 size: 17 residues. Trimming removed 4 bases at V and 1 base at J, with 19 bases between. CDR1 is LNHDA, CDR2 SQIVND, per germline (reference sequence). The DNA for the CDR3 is TGTGCCAGTAGTACCCGACAGGTTCACCTTAATAACTATGGCTACACCTTC. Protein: CASSTRQVHLNNYGYTF.

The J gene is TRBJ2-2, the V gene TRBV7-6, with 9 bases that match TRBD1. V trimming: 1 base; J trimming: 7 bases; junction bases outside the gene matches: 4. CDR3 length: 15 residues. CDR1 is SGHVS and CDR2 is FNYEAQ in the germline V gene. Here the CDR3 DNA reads TGTGCCAGCAGCTTAGTGCGGACAGGGGTCGGGGAGCTGTTTTTT. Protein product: CASSLVRTGVGELFF.

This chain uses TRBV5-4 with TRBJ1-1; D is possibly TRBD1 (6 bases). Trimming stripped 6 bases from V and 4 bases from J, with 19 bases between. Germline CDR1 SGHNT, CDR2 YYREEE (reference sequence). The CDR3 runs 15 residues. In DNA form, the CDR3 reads TGTGCCAGCACCTCGCTGGGGCAGGGGATCACTGAAGCTTTCTTT. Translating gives CASTSLGQGITEAFF.

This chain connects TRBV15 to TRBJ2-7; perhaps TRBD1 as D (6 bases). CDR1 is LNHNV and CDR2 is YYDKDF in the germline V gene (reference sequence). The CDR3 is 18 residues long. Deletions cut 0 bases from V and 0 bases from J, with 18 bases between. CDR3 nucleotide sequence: TGTGCCACCAGCAGAGATCTCCCTGACAGGTTGAGCTCCTACGAGCAGTACTTC. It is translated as CATSRDLPDRLSSYEQYF.